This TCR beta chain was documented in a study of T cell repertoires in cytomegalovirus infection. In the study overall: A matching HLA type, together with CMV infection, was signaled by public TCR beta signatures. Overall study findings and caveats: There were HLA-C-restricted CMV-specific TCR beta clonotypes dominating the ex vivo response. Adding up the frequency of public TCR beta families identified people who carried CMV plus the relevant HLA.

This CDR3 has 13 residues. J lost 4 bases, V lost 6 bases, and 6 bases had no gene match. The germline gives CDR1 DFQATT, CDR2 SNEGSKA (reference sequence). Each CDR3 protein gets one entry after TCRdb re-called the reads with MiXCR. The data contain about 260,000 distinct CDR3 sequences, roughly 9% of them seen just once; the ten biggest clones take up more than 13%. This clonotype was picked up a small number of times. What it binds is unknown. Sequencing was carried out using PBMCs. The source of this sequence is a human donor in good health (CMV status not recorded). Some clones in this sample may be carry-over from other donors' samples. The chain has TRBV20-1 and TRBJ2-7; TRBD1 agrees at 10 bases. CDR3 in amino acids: CSAPGQGEYEQYF. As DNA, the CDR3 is TGCAGTGCACCTGGACAGGGGGAGTACGAGCAGTACTTC.